The source of this TCR beta chain is a study of T cell changes during pregnancy in multiple sclerosis. Trimming left V 4 bases short and J 3 bases short, with 3 bases between. Germline V gene data show CDR1 as MNHNY and CDR2 as SVGAGI (reference sequence). This CDR3 is 11 amino acids long. Libraries were prepared by immunoSEQ multiplex PCR; TCRdb keeps only in-frame clonotypes and omits some of them. This table holds almost 65,000 clones, around 93% found once. This receptor was obtained from a female donor with multiple sclerosis, enrolled in a pregnancy study. The chain joins TRBV6-6 to TRBJ2-5; D unresolved. Sequenced material: peripheral blood, taken in the first trimester of pregnancy. The CDR3 DNA reads as TGTGCCAGCAGTTTTAAAGAGACCCAGTACTTC. This translates into CASSFKETQYF.